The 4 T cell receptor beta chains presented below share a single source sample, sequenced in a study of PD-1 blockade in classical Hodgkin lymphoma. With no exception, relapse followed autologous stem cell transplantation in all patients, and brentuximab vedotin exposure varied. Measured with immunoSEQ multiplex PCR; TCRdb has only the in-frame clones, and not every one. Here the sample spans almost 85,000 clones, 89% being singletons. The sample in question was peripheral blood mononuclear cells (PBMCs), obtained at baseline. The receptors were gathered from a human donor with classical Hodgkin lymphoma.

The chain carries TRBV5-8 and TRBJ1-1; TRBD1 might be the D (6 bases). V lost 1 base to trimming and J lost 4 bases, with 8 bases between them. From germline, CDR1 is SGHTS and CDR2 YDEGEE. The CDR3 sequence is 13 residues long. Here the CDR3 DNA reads TGTGCCAGCAGCTTGCAGGGGAGCACTGAAGCTTTCTTT. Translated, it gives CASSLQGSTEAFF. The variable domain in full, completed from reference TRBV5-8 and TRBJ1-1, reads EAGVTQSPTHLIKTRGQQATLRCSPISGHTSVYWYQQALGLGLQFLLWYDEGEERNRGNFPPRFSGRQFPNYSSELNVNALELEDSALYLCASSLQGSTEAFFGQGTRLTVV.

The CDR3 nucleotides read TGCGCCAGCAGCTTGACTAGCGGGACGGGGGAGCAGTACTTC. This codes for CASSLTSGTGEQYF. The gene calls are TRBV4-1 and TRBJ2-7; 11 bases agree with TRBD2. Germline V lookup: CDR1 MGHRA, CDR2 YSYEKL. There are 14 residues in the CDR3. The trim removed 5 bases at V and 7 bases at J, leaving 7 bases unmatched.

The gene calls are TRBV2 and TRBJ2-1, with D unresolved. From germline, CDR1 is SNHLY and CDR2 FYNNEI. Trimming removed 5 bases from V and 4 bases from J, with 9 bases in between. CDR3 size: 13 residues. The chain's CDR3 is CASSSGSYNEQFF. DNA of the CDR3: TGTGCCAGCAGTTCCGGATCTTACAATGAGCAGTTCTTC.

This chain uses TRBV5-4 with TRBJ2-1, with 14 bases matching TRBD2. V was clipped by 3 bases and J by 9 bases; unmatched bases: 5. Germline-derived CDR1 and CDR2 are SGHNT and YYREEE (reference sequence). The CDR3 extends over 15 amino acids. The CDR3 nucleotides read TGTGCCAGCAGCTGGGGACTAGCGGGAGACGGTGAGCAGTTCTTC. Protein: CASSWGLAGDGEQFF.